Listed below are T cell receptor beta chains from one sample, sequenced in a study of blood T cells in healthy people across ages. TCRdb re-analysed the 5' RACE reads in MiXCR, keeping a single row per CDR3 protein. This table has some 1.7 million distinct CDR3 sequences, approximately 28% appearing once. Source material: blood. These receptors all stem from a woman younger than 45 in good health. Each CDR3 is given with its conserved first and last residue. The D gene is left open where the match is weak. A row's size may be missing; if present it is once, few, many or a size class.

size: few
length: 15
J: TRBJ1-5
V: TRBV4-3
D: TRBD1
CDR3: CASSQEFRGQQPQHF
DNA: TGCGCCAGCAGCCAAGAATTCAGGGGGCAACAGCCCCAGCATTTT

size: few
length: 15
J: TRBJ2-7
V: TRBV11-2
D: NA
CDR3: CASSLVGDTNYEQYF
DNA: TGTGCCAGCAGCTTAGTCGGAGACACTAACTACGAGCAGTACTTC

size: NA
length: 13
J: TRBJ2-7
V: TRBV6-2/TRBV6-3
D: TRBD2
CDR3: CASTWGGRSEQYF
DNA: TGTGCCAGCACCTGGGGGGGGAGGAGCGAGCAGTACTTC

size: few
length: 12
J: TRBJ1-2
V: TRBV24-1
D: NA
CDR3: CATSEVDYGYTF
DNA: TGTGCCACCAGCGAGGTCGACTATGGCTACACCTTC

size: NA
length: 16
J: TRBJ2-5
V: TRBV7-3
D: TRBD1
CDR3: CASSPQDRGREETQYF
DNA: TGTGCCAGCAGCCCCCAGGACAGGGGCAGGGAAGAGACCCAGTACTTC

size: many
length: 14
J: TRBJ2-5
V: TRBV7-6
D: TRBD1
CDR3: CASTLGQGYETQYF
DNA: TGTGCCAGCACCCTGGGACAGGGATACGAGACCCAGTACTTC

size: few
length: 15
J: TRBJ2-1
V: TRBV27
D: TRBD2
CDR3: CASSPLAGRGNEQFF
DNA: TGTGCCAGCAGTCCACTAGCGGGGAGGGGCAATGAGCAGTTCTTC

size: many
length: 15
J: TRBJ1-2
V: TRBV20-1
D: NA
CDR3: CSARDDGAMDYGYTF
DNA: TGCAGTGCTAGAGACGACGGGGCGATGGACTATGGCTACACCTTC

size: many
length: 16
J: TRBJ2-5
V: TRBV6-2/TRBV6-3
D: NA
CDR3: CASSYGIGLLQETQYF
DNA: TGTGCCAGCAGTTACGGAATTGGACTACTCCAAGAGACCCAGTACTTC

size: many
length: 15
J: TRBJ1-6
V: TRBV20-1
D: TRBD1
CDR3: CSAGSRDRYNSPLHF
DNA: TGCAGTGCTGGGAGCCGGGACAGATATAATTCACCCCTCCACTTT

size: NA
length: 15
J: TRBJ1-1
V: TRBV5-1
D: NA
CDR3: CASSLGLIMNTEAFF
DNA: TGCGCCAGCAGCTTGGGTCTTATTATGAACACTGAAGCTTTCTTT

size: NA
length: 17
J: TRBJ1-5
V: TRBV12-3/TRBV12-4
D: NA
CDR3: CASSPWGSGGSNQPQHF
DNA: TGTGCCAGCAGTCCCTGGGGTTCCGGGGGGAGCAATCAGCCCCAGCATTTT

size: NA
length: 14
J: TRBJ2-1
V: TRBV29-1
D: NA
CDR3: CSVEGLAQNNEQFF
DNA: TGCAGCGTCGAGGGGCTAGCGCAGAACAATGAGCAGTTCTTC

size: few
length: 15
J: TRBJ2-3
V: TRBV6-2/TRBV6-3
D: TRBD1
CDR3: CASSTRQGYTDTQYF
DNA: TGTGCCAGCAGTACTCGACAGGGGTACACAGATACGCAGTATTTT

size: many
length: 12
J: TRBJ2-5
V: TRBV10-2
D: NA
CDR3: CASMVREETQYF
DNA: TGCGCCAGCATGGTCAGGGAGGAGACCCAGTACTTC

size: once
length: 12
J: TRBJ2-5
V: TRBV29-1
D: NA
CDR3: CSGQTAYNGRYF
DNA: TGCAGCGGACAGACAGCCTACAATGGGCGGTACTTC

size: few
length: 13
J: TRBJ2-3
V: TRBV7-9
D: NA
CDR3: CASSKAVRDTQYF
DNA: TGTGCCAGCAGCAAAGCGGTCAGGGATACGCAGTATTTT

size: NA
length: 12
J: TRBJ2-7
V: TRBV6-5
D: NA
CDR3: CASSARRSEQYF
DNA: TGTGCCAGCAGCGCCCGAAGGTCCGAGCAGTACTTC

size: NA
length: 14
J: TRBJ2-1
V: TRBV5-1
D: NA
CDR3: CASSNPADYNEQFF
DNA: TGCGCCAGCAGCAACCCAGCGGACTACAATGAGCAGTTCTTC

size: many
length: 15
J: TRBJ2-5
V: TRBV18
D: NA
CDR3: CASSPGGRVVETQYF
DNA: TGTGCCAGCTCACCGGGCGGCAGGGTGGTGGAGACCCAGTACTTC

size: NA
length: 15
J: TRBJ2-1
V: TRBV7-2
D: NA
CDR3: CASSSRQNRYNEQFF
DNA: TGTGCCAGCAGTTCCCGGCAGAACAGATACAATGAGCAGTTCTTC

size: NA
length: 15
J: TRBJ2-2
V: TRBV6-1
D: TRBD1
CDR3: CAIPSGQLNTGELFF
DNA: TGTGCCATTCCATCGGGACAGCTTAACACCGGGGAGCTGTTTTTT

size: many
length: 16
J: TRBJ2-1
V: TRBV5-1
D: TRBD2
CDR3: CASSWGLAGSLDEQFF
DNA: TGCGCCAGCAGCTGGGGACTAGCGGGGTCGTTGGATGAGCAGTTCTTC

size: many
length: 14
J: TRBJ2-7
V: TRBV18
D: NA
CDR3: CASSPEGKILEQYF
DNA: TGTGCCAGCTCACCAGAGGGAAAAATCCTCGAGCAGTACTTC

size: few
length: 13
J: TRBJ1-5
V: TRBV15
D: NA
CDR3: CATSQGLNQPQHF
DNA: TGTGCCACCAGCCAGGGGCTAAATCAGCCCCAGCATTTT

size: NA
length: 16
J: TRBJ2-3
V: TRBV14
D: TRBD1
CDR3: CASSQGDRGNTDTQYF
DNA: TGTGCCAGCAGCCAAGGGGACAGGGGGAATACAGATACGCAGTATTTT

size: NA
length: 12
J: TRBJ2-3
V: TRBV5-1
D: NA
CDR3: CASSADADTQYF
DNA: TGCGCCAGCAGCGCGGACGCAGATACGCAGTATTTT

size: many
length: 14
J: TRBJ2-3
V: TRBV6-6
D: NA
CDR3: CASSYLGDTDTQYF
DNA: TGTGCCAGCAGTTACCTGGGGGACACAGATACGCAGTATTTT

size: NA
length: 17
J: TRBJ2-6
V: TRBV7-2
D: NA
CDR3: CASSSSGTPSGANVRTF
DNA: TGTGCCAGCAGCTCCTCCGGGACGCCGTCTGGGGCCAACGTCCGGACTTTC

size: few
length: 16
J: TRBJ2-7
V: TRBV19
D: NA
CDR3: CASSQSGTGPLYEQYF
DNA: TGTGCCAGTAGTCAGTCGGGGACGGGGCCTCTCTACGAGCAGTACTTC

size: many
length: 13
J: TRBJ2-3
V: TRBV29-1
D: NA
CDR3: CSSRGASTDTQYF
DNA: TGCAGCTCCAGGGGGGCTAGCACAGATACGCAGTATTTT

size: few
length: 14
J: TRBJ1-2
V: TRBV6-5
D: NA
CDR3: CASSYTGSRTDLTF
DNA: TGTGCCAGCAGTTACACCGGGAGCCGCACCGACCTCACCTTC

size: few
length: 15
J: TRBJ2-1
V: TRBV5-1
D: TRBD2
CDR3: CASAYSGGSYNEQLF
DNA: TGCGCCAGCGCCTATAGCGGGGGCTCCTACAATGAGCAGTTATTC

size: few
length: 18
J: TRBJ1-2
V: TRBV12-3/TRBV12-4
D: TRBD1
CDR3: CASTPGRTGGFSSYGYTF
DNA: TGTGCCAGCACCCCGGGGCGGACAGGGGGATTTTCGAGCTATGGCTACACCTTC

size: few
length: 14
J: TRBJ2-5
V: TRBV9
D: NA
CDR3: CASSPPAGLETQYF
DNA: TGTGCCAGCAGCCCCCCAGCCGGGCTGGAGACCCAGTACTTC

size: NA
length: 18
J: TRBJ1-6
V: TRBV10-3
D: TRBD1
CDR3: CAISENPGGRGYNSPLHF
DNA: TGTGCCATCAGTGAAAACCCAGGGGGGAGGGGTTATAATTCACCCCTCCACTTT

size: once
length: 15
J: TRBJ2-7
V: TRBV20-1
D: TRBD1
CDR3: CSAGDTGTGGDEQYF
DNA: TGCAGTGCTGGAGATACCGGGACAGGGGGAGACGAGCAGTACTTC

size: NA
length: 12
J: TRBJ2-5
V: TRBV28
D: NA
CDR3: CASGDLEETQYF
DNA: TGTGCCAGCGGGGACTTGGAAGAGACCCAGTACTTC

size: few
length: 17
J: TRBJ2-3
V: TRBV3-1
D: TRBD2
CDR3: CASSLPPLAGGQDTQYF
DNA: TGTGCCAGCAGCCTCCCGCCCCTAGCGGGGGGGCAAGATACGCAGTATTTT

size: NA
length: 17
J: TRBJ2-2
V: TRBV4-1
D: TRBD2
CDR3: CASSHAPAGEITGELFF
DNA: TGCGCCAGCAGCCATGCTCCAGCGGGGGAGATCACCGGGGAGCTGTTTTTT

size: NA
length: 12
J: TRBJ1-1
V: TRBV20-1
D: NA
CDR3: CRAPGVQTEAFF
DNA: TGCAGGGCTCCAGGGGTTCAGACTGAAGCTTTCTTT

size: NA
length: 11
J: TRBJ1-2
V: TRBV2
D: NA
CDR3: CAGGANYGYTF
DNA: TGTGCCGGCGGGGCTAACTATGGCTACACCTTC

size: NA
length: 13
J: TRBJ2-2
V: TRBV6-5
D: NA
CDR3: CASKVATTGELFF
DNA: TGTGCCAGCAAGGTAGCTACGACCGGGGAGCTGTTTTTT

size: many
length: 15
J: TRBJ2-3
V: TRBV7-2
D: TRBD1
CDR3: CASSLEGRGFGAQYF
DNA: TGTGCCAGCAGCTTGGAAGGCAGGGGGTTTGGTGCGCAGTATTTT

size: many
length: 13
J: TRBJ2-1
V: TRBV9
D: TRBD2
CDR3: CASSVATSGEQFF
DNA: TGTGCCAGCAGCGTAGCAACTAGCGGTGAGCAGTTCTTC

size: many
length: 16
J: TRBJ2-1
V: TRBV10-3
D: TRBD2
CDR3: CAISESGSGAYNEQFF
DNA: TGTGCCATCAGTGAGTCAGGTAGCGGGGCCTACAATGAGCAGTTCTTC

size: NA
length: 17
J: TRBJ2-1
V: TRBV28
D: TRBD2
CDR3: CASSWTSGRRGYNEQFF
DNA: TGTGCCAGCAGTTGGACTAGCGGGAGGAGGGGTTACAATGAGCAGTTCTTC

size: few
length: 14
J: TRBJ1-1
V: TRBV27
D: NA
CDR3: CASSLSGGRHEAFF
DNA: TGTGCCAGCAGTTTATCGGGGGGACGGCATGAAGCTTTCTTT

size: many
length: 15
J: TRBJ2-6
V: TRBV5-1
D: NA
CDR3: CASSLTSSGANVLTF
DNA: TGCGCCAGCAGCTTGACTAGCAGTGGGGCCAACGTCCTGACTTTC

size: NA
length: 19
J: TRBJ2-1
V: TRBV4-3
D: TRBD2
CDR3: CASSQGPPLGSGRKNEQFF
DNA: TGCGCCAGCAGCCAAGGCCCCCCTTTAGGAAGCGGGAGAAAGAATGAGCAGTTCTTC

size: NA
length: 18
J: TRBJ2-4
V: TRBV12-3/TRBV12-4
D: TRBD2
CDR3: CASGPGGGRHFIYNEQYF
DNA: TGTGCCAGCGGGCCCGGGGGCGGGAGGCACTTCATTTACAATGAGCAGTACTTC